This T cell receptor (beta chain) was captured by sequencing in a study of blood T cells in healthy people across ages. The study's findings and limits: A roughly linear fall in TCR beta diversity per million T cells was seen with increasing age.

A J-beta primer mix and a sample-barcoded 5' primer were used in a second PCR of roughly 7 to 12 cycles. A template-switch adaptor with 12 random nucleotides tagged each cDNA molecule. TCRdb independently ran MiXCR on the 5' RACE reads; one entry per CDR3 protein. The data contain roughly 1,800,000 distinct CDR3 sequences, about 50% of them seen just once; the ten biggest clones take up 2.1%. On this clonotype itself: Its antigen is unidentified.

The CDR3 extends over 14 amino acids. The V end was cut by 4 bases, the J end by 1 base, with 11 bases between. The germline gives CDR1 SGHDT, CDR2 YYEEEE. The sequenced sample was blood. The chain carries TRBV5-6 and TRBJ2-5; possibly TRBD1 for D (6 bases). The source is a middle-aged woman in good health. In DNA, the CDR3 is TGTGCCAGCAGCCTGGGACACATCCAAGAGACCCAGTACTTC. This gives the protein CASSLGHIQETQYF.